This T cell receptor beta chain was sequenced for a study of molecular identifiers for immune sequencing clone quantification. Germline V gene sequence: CDR1 SNHLY, CDR2 FYNNEI. Trimming shortened V by 3 bases and J by 3 bases, and 8 bases separated the two germline ends. The CDR3 is made up of 14 amino acids. TCRdb ran MiXCR on the PCR reads and lists one entry per CDR3 protein. Of 250,000 to 400,000 distinct CDR3 sequences in the sample, about a fifth were seen once. Notes on the study in general: Over 97% of effector molecules, but under 1% in naive cells, were held by clones with more than 20 RNA copies. Detectable among about a million naive cells, according to reports, was Jurkat TCR RNA spiked in from one cell.

This clonotype was observed many times. Its antigen is unknown. The chain couples TRBV2 to TRBJ1-4; D unclear. The specimen sequenced was naive CD8+ T cells from blood, with Jurkat cell RNA spiked in. The subset here: FACS-sorted CD8+CD4-CCR7+CD45RA+ naive T cells. The receptor was isolated from a human donor in good health. Some libraries in this study had Jurkat cell RNA spiked in. CDR3 sequence (DNA): TGTGCCAGCAGTGAGCCGCGGGCTAATGAAAAACTGTTTTTT. This translates into CASSEPRANEKLFF.